This T cell receptor beta chain was retrieved from a study of cytomegalovirus exposure and HLA in healthy donors. An approximately 130-subject validation cohort, separate from the approximately 670-subject first cohort, supplied the donors. The study, taken as a whole, reports: Cytomegalovirus status, reportedly, was diagnosed with high specificity and sensitivity by the classifier. Rarity marked most TCR sequences, yet some public TCRs occurred in many donors.

Measured with immunoSEQ multiplex PCR; TCRdb has only the in-frame clones, and not every one. This sample has 150,000 to 200,000 clones, with 84% found just once. Worth noting for this clone: Its antigen is as yet unknown.

The clonotype originates from a man aged 30 to 45 in good health and CMV-seropositive. Sequencing used PBMCs.

In DNA, the CDR3 is TGTGCCAGCAGCGAGGGACAGCCCACAGATACGCAGTATTTT. It specifies CASSEGQPTDTQYF. This chain joins TRBV7-3 and TRBJ2-3, with 7 bases aligning to TRBD1. The CDR3 has 14 amino acids. J gave up 2 bases and V 5 bases, and 4 bases lay outside the gene matches. CDR1 and CDR2 from the germline V gene are SGHTA and FQGTGA.